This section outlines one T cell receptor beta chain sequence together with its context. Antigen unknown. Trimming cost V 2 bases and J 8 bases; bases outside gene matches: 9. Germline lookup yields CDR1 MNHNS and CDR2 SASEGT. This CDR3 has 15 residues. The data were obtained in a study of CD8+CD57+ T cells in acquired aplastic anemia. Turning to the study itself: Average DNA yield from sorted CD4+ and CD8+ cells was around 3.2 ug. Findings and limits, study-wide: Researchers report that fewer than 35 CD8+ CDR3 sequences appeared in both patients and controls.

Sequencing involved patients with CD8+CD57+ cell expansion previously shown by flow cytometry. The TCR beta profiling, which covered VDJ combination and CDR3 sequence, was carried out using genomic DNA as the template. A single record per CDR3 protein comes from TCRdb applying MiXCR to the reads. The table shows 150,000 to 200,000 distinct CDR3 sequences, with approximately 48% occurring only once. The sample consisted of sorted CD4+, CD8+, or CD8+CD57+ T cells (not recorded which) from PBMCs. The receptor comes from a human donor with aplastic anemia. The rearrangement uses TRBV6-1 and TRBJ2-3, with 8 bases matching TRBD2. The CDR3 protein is CASSERGGMAGTQYF. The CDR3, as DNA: TGTGCCAGCAGTGAACGCGGGGGGATGGCGGGTACGCAGTATTTT.